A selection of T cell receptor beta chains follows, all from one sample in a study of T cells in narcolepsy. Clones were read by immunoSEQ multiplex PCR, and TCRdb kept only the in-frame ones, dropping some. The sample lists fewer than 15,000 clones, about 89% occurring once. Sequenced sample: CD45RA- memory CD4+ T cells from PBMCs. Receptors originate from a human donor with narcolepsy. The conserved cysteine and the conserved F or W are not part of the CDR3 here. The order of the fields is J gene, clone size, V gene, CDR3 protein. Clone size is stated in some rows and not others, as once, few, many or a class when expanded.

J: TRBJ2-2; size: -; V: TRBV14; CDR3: ASSQVLRSRGGELF
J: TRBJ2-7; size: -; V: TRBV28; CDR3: ASSLFSEAPNYEQY
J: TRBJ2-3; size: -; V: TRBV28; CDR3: ASSSSLLAGSTDTQY
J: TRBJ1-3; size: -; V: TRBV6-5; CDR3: ASTKVDRVVNTIY
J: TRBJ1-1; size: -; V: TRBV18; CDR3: ASSLTSSGTGGTEAF
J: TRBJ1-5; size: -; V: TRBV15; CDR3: ATSSGQYSNQPQH
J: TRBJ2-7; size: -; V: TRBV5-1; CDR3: ASSSRDRASERDHEQY
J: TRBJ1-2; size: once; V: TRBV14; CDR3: ASSQEGGGGTPYGYT
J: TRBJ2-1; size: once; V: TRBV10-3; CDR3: AISLLGGAGGGNEQF
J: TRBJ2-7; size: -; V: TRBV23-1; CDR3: ASSQSWDRGSYEQY
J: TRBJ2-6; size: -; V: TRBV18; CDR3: ASSISSGANVLT
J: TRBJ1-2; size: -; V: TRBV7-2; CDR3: ASSLGQGFRGYT
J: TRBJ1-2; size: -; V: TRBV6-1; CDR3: ASSEAGDTYGYT
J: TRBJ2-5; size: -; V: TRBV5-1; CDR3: ASSKRQGGGQETQY
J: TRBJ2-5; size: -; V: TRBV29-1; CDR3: SAGLAGLEAQY
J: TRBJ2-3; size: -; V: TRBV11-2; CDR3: ASSVKTGFLTDTQY
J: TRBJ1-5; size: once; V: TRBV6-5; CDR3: ASSPTGSNQPQH
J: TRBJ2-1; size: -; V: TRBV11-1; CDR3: ASSLRIAGVSYNEQF
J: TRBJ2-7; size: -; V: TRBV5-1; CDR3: ASSFAGQLGKQLAYEQY
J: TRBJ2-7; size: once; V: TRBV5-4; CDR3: ASSYPGQGHLI
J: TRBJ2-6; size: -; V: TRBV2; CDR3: ASVRQGAIAGANVLT
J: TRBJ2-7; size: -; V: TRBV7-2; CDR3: ASSLVGGRALYEQY
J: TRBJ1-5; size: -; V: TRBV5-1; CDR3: ASSLQGGQPQH
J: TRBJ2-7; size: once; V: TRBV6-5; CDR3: ASSYNREGYEQY
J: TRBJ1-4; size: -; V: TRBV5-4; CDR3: ASSEDRVGGEKLF
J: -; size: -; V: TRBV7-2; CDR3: ASSQTSGTTYEQY
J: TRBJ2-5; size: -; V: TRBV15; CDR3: ATTAGQETQY
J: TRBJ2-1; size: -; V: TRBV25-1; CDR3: ASSILAGNEQF
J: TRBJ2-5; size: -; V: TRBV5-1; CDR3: ASSLAPLAGETQY
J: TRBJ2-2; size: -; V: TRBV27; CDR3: ASSSQRTGELF
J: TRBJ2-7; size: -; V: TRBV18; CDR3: ASSRSGGLASSYEQY
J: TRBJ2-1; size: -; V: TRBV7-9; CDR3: ASSFSRDSGQNNEQF
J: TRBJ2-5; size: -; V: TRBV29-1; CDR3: SAIPAPGQQETQY
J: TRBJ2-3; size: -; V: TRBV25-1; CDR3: ASSRSTSGRFSPDTQY
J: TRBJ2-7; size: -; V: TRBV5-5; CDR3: ASSLDGTSADEQY
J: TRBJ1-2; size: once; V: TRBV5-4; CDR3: ASTMGQIPYGYT
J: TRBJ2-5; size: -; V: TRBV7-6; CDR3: ASSPQLAGDIETQY
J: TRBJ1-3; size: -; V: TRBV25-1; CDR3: ASSESWPNIGNTIY
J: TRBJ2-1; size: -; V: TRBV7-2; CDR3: ASSATGLRNEQF
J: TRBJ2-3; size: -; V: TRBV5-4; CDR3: ASSFAGATDTQY
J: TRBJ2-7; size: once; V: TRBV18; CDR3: ASSKGQISYEQY
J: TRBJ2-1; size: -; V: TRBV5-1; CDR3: ASSFGLDHNEQF
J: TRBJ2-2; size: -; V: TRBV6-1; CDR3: ASNNANTGELF
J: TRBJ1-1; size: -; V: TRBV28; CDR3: ASSYAGQIEAF
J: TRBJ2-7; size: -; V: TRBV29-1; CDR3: SVESSGTYEQY
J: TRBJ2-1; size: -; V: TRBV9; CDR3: ASSVDIRGVAGGPSYNEQF
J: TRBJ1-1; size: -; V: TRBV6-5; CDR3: ASRTQGAMNTEAF
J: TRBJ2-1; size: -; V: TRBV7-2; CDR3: ASSEGPPTSGSHEQF
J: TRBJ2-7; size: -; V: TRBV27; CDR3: ASRNLQGYYEQY